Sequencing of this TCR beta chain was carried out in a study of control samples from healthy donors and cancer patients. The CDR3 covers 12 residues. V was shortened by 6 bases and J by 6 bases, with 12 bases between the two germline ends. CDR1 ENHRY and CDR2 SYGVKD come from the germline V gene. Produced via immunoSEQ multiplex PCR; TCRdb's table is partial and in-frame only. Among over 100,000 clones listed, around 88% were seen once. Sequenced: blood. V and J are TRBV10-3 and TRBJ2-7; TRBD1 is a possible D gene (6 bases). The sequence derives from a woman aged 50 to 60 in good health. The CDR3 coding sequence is TGTGCCATCAGCCAACAGGGTTTCGAGCAGTACGTC. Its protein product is CAISQQGFEQYV.